One sample yielded the 10 T cell receptor beta chains listed below, sequenced in a study of shared clonotypes between healthy human individuals. Naive CD8 cells, CD45RO-negative and positively selected for CCR7, excluded terminally differentiated effector memory CD45RA+ cells. Sequencing used immunoSEQ multiplex PCR; TCRdb keeps in-frame clones, though not all of them. The data contain over 2 million clones, roughly 95% of them singletons. Specimen: naive CD8+ T cells sorted from blood. The receptors come from a man aged 18 to 29 in good health.

The sample holds one count of this clone. This sequence joins TRBV5-6 and TRBJ2-5; D call uncertain. CDR1 is SGHDT, CDR2 YYEEEE, per germline. This CDR3 is 13 amino acids long. With 0 bases removed from V and 5 bases from J, the gap between germline ends came to 8 bases. The CDR3 reads CASSLEMTETQYF. The DNA of the CDR3 is TGTGCCAGCAGCTTGGAGATGACGGAGACCCAGTACTTC.

The genes are TRBV28 and TRBJ1-4; maybe TRBD1 (6 bases). The CDR3 covers 15 residues. Trimming shortened V by 5 bases and J by 4 bases, and 14 bases separated the two germline ends. Per germline, CDR1 MDHEN and CDR2 SYDVKM. CDR3 sequence (DNA): TGTGCCAGCAGTACGGACAGACAGATTAATGAAAAACTGTTTTTT. Translation gives CASSTDRQINEKLFF.

The rearrangement links TRBV10-1 to TRBJ2-5; TRBD2 matches 10 bases. The junction had 8 bases not matched to a gene; V was cut back by 3 bases and J by 4 bases. From germline, CDR1 is WNHNN and CDR2 SYGVQD (reference sequence). There are 16 residues in the CDR3. The CDR3 DNA follows: TGCGCCAGCAGTGACGAGCGGGAGGGCCTAGGAGAGACCCAGTACTTC. It yields the protein CASSDEREGLGETQYF.

The gene calls are TRBV10-1 and TRBJ2-1, with D perhaps TRBD2 (5 bases). The CDR3 length is 14 residues. CDR1 WNHNN and CDR2 SYGVQD come from the germline V gene (reference sequence). V was trimmed by 2 bases and J by 4 bases, leaving 9 bases between them. The CDR3 here is CASSEGSPYNEQFF. The CDR3 DNA is TGCGCCAGCAGTGAGGGGAGTCCTTACAATGAGCAGTTCTTC.

This clone has a single count. This chain joins TRBV18 and TRBJ2-7, with 9 bases matching TRBD1. Trimming at V came to 5 bases and at J to 2 bases, leaving 7 bases not matched to a gene. Germline CDR1 reads KGHSH; CDR2 reads LQKENI. This CDR3 contains 15 residues. In DNA form, the CDR3 reads TGTGCCAGCTCAGCTTTGACAGGGGGAACCTACGAGCAGTACTTC. Protein: CASSALTGGTYEQYF.

Concerning this clone itself: At the DNA level, this CDR3 is encoded by other sequences in the same sample as well. The chain uses TRBV9 and TRBJ1-2; a possible D gene is TRBD1 (6 bases). Germline assignment: CDR1 SGDLS and CDR2 YYNGEE. V lost 0 bases to trimming and J lost 4 bases, with 10 bases between them. This CDR3 is built from 14 residues. For the CDR3, the DNA is TGTGCCAGCAGCGTAGGAGGGGGTACCTATGGCTACACCTTC. Its translation is CASSVGGGTYGYTF.

The gene calls are TRBV9 and TRBJ1-2, with 8 bases identical to TRBD1. From germline, CDR1 is SGDLS and CDR2 YYNGEE. The CDR3 has 14 amino acids. V gave up 0 bases and J gave up 8 bases; unmatched junction bases: 6. In DNA form, the CDR3 reads TGTGCCAGCAGCGTAGCAGGGGGCTCGTTAGGCTACACCTTC. It translates to CASSVAGGSLGYTF.

This clone was detected only once. Other DNA sequences of this sample code for an identical CDR3. This chain connects TRBV13 to TRBJ2-3; D gene ambiguous. The CDR3 has 14 residues. Trimming took off 0 bases at V and 0 bases at J, with 4 bases between the two ends. CDR1 and CDR2 (germline): PRHDT, FYEKMQ (reference sequence). CDR3 sequence (DNA): TGTGCCAGCAGCTTAGGACCAAGCACAGATACGCAGTATTTT. Its translation: CASSLGPSTDTQYF.

The gene calls are TRBV27 and TRBJ1-2, with a weak D call TRBD1 (5 bases). The length of the CDR3 is 13 residues. Germline CDR1 MNHEY, CDR2 SMNVEV (reference sequence). Trimming stripped 2 bases from V and 4 bases from J, with 8 bases between. Here the CDR3 DNA reads TGTGCCAGCAGTTTAGGACATCTCTATGGCTACACCTTC. Protein: CASSLGHLYGYTF.

This chain joins TRBV9 and TRBJ2-5; possibly TRBD1 or TRBD2 for D (6 bases each). Trimming cost V 2 bases and J 9 bases, with 29 bases left between them. Germline CDR1 reads SGDLS; CDR2 reads YYNGEE. This CDR3 contains 18 residues. In DNA form, the CDR3 reads TGTGCCAGCAGCGTGGGACCCCCTGACAGTCAAGGGGGGACGGCCCAGTACTTC. This encodes CASSVGPPDSQGGTAQYF.